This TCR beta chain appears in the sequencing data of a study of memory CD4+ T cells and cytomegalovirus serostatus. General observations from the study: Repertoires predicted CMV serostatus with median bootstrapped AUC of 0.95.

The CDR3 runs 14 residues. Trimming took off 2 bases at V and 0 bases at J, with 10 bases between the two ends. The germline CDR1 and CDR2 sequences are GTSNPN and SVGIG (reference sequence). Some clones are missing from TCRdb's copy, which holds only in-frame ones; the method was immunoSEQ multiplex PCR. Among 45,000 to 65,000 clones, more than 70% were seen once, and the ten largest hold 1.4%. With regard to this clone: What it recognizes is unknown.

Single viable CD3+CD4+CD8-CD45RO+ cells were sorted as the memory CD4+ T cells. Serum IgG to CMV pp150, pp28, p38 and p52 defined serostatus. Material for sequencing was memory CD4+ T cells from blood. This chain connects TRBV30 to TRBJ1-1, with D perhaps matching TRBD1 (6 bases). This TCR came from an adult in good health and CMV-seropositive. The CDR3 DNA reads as TGTGCCTGGAGTCGGGACATCTTGAACACTGAAGCTTTCTTT. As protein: CAWSRDILNTEAFF.